Each of the 10 T cell receptor beta chains below was sequenced from the same sample in a study of shared clonotypes between healthy human individuals. Profiling relied on immunoSEQ multiplex PCR, and the TCRdb table lists in-frame clones only, not all of them. The sample consists of about 490,000 clones, around 73% of them appearing once. Sequencing was performed on PBMCs. The receptors shown here come from a woman between 35 and 50 years old in good health. Some clones in this sample may be carry-over from other donors' samples.

This sequence joins TRBV10-1 and TRBJ2-3, with D unresolved. Germline V gene lookup returns CDR1 WNHNN and CDR2 SYGVQD (reference sequence). CDR3 length: 18 amino acids. The V and J ends lost 6 bases and 1 base respectively, with 23 bases between them. The CDR3 DNA follows: TGCGCCAGCAGGTTCACCTTAAGGGTACCGGTGGGCACAGATACGCAGTATTTT. Translated: CASRFTLRVPVGTDTQYF.

The chain is built from TRBV9 and TRBJ1-2; the D gene is possibly TRBD1 (6 bases). V lost 4 bases, J lost 1 base, and 14 bases lay in between. From germline, CDR1 is SGDLS and CDR2 YYNGEE. The CDR3 is made up of 15 amino acids. CDR3: CASSTPTGSNYGYTF. The CDR3, as DNA: TGTGCCAGCAGCACCCCGACAGGAAGTAACTATGGCTACACCTTC.

This chain connects TRBV6-5 to TRBJ1-1, with 7 positions matching TRBD1. The CDR3 sequence is 14 residues long. V lost 2 bases and J lost 3; bases outside the gene matches: 3. Germline V gene sequence: CDR1 MNHEY, CDR2 SVGAGI. The CDR3 loop reads CASSYTTGDTEAFF. As DNA, the CDR3 is TGTGCCAGCAGTTACACCACAGGGGACACTGAAGCTTTCTTT.

With respect to this clone: A read error is the likely source, as a far larger clone sits one nucleotide away. The same CDR3 also results from other DNA sequences found in this sample. V gene TRBV30 combines with J gene TRBJ2-1; unclear D gene. Deletions cut 8 bases from V and 7 bases from J, with 12 bases between. Looked up from germline, CDR1 is GTSNPN and CDR2 is SVGIG (reference sequence). The CDR3 has 11 residues. The CDR3 spells CAGTLWNEQFF. The CDR3 DNA sequence: TGTGCCGGAACCCTTTGGAATGAGCAGTTCTTC.

The genes are TRBV9 and TRBJ1-2; D not certain. CDR1 is SGDLS, CDR2 YYNGEE, per germline. The V gene lost 4 bases and the J gene lost 5 bases, with 15 bases spanning the gap. This CDR3 region has 14 residues. The CDR3 bases are TGTGCCAGCAGCCTAGGGCTAACGGGGTATGGCTACACCTTC. As protein: CASSLGLTGYGYTF.

The chain joins TRBV7-2 to TRBJ2-7; the D call may be TRBD1 or TRBD2 (5 bases each). This CDR3 contains 15 residues. V was clipped by 5 bases and J by 6 bases, with 20 bases between them. Per germline, CDR1 SGHTA and CDR2 FQGNSA. The DNA for the CDR3 is TGTGCCAGCAGCACAGCCGGGACCCGCCGTAGCGAGCAGTACTTC. Residues: CASSTAGTRRSEQYF.

This clone came up a few times. The chain couples TRBV14 to TRBJ2-7, with D unclear. Germline V lookup: CDR1 SGHDN, CDR2 FVKESK. V gave up 4 bases and J gave up 5 bases, with 18 bases separating them. The CDR3 contains 15 residues. CDR3 protein: CASSRFGLLRDEQYF. The DNA for the CDR3 is TGTGCCAGCAGCCGCTTTGGGCTGTTAAGAGACGAGCAGTACTTC.

This chain links TRBV5-1 with TRBJ1-4; TRBD1 is a possible D gene (6 bases). The germline gives CDR1 SGHRS, CDR2 YFSETQ. The V end lost 0 bases, the J end lost 12 bases, and 15 bases lay between the germline ends. The CDR3 loop spans 14 amino acids. The CDR3, as DNA: TGCGCCAGCAGCTTGGGGACAGATCCGACGGAACTGTTTTTT. Amino acid sequence: CASSLGTDPTELFF.

Comment on this clone: One end of the junction varies from germline; a read error may be responsible. Additional DNA sequences in this sample encode the identical CDR3. V usage is TRBV6-6 and J usage is TRBJ2-3; D is unclear. Looked up from germline, CDR1 is MNHNY and CDR2 is SVGAGI (reference sequence). The CDR3 is 13 residues long. The CDR3 loop is CASSWKLGDTQYF. Written as DNA, the CDR3 is TGTGCCAGCAGTTGGAAGTTGGGCGATACACAGTATTTT.

The chain employs TRBV21-1 and TRBJ2-2; the table's TRBD1 call for D was not verified on the DNA. TRBV21-1 is recorded as a pseudogene. This CDR3 region has 17 residues. CDR3 loop: CASSKADSDRAGGELFF. The CDR3 DNA reads as TGTGCCAGCAGCAAAGCTGATTCGGACAGGGCGGGCGGGGAGCTGTTTTTT.